Sequencing of this T cell receptor (beta chain) was carried out in a study of blood T cell repertoires in COVID-19. Study at large: Nucleic acid was either cDNA or gDNA, and it came from T cells, B-cell-depleted T cells, or PBMCs.

In the original processing: Reference gene primer amplification gave nucleated cell count estimates. The table came from immunoSEQ multiplex PCR; TCRdb's copy has only in-frame clones and leaves some out. That table furnishes V, J and clone size, whereas the DNA furnished D and trimming. This sample has tens of thousands of clones; around 87% occur once, and the top ten carry approximately 47%. The receptor comes from a human donor in a cohort sampled during active COVID-19. What was sequenced was peripheral blood.

The CDR3 DNA reads TGTGCCAGCAGGGTCCCGGGACAGGGAACCACTGAAGCTTTCTTT. Translated: CASRVPGQGTTEAFF. J is TRBJ1-1 and V is TRBV11-2; 9 nucleotides align to TRBD1. The CDR3 loop spans 15 amino acids. Germline CDR1 reads SGHAT; CDR2 reads FQNNGV. V lost 6 bases, J lost 4 bases, and 9 bases stayed unmatched.